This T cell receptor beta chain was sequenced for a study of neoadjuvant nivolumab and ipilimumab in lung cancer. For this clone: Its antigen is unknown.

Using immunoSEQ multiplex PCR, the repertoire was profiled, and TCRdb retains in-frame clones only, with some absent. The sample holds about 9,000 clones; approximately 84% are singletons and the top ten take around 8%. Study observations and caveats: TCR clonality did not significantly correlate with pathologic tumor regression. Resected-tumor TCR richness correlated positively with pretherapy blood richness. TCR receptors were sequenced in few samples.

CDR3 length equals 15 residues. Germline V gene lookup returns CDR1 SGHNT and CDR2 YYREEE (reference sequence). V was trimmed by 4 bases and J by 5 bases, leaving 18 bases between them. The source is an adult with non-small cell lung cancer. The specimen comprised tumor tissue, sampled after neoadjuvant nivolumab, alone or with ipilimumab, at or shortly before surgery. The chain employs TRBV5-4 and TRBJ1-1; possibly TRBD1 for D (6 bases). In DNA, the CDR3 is TGTGCCAGCAGCCCAACCAGGGGAAGGGAGACTGAAGCTTTCTTT. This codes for CASSPTRGRETEAFF.